The 14 T cell receptor beta chains below were found in one sample sequenced in a study of T cells in Graves' hyperthyroidism and ophthalmopathy. RNA transcripts served as the template for amplifying TCR beta CDR3 regions. HTBI primers were used for first-round RT-PCR of the TCR CDR3. TCRdb recomputed calls from the multiplex PCR reads with MiXCR, one row per CDR3 protein. Of 550,000 to 850,000 distinct CDR3 sequences listed, about 17% are singletons. Sequencing used blood. These receptors were obtained from a woman in her forties or fifties with Graves' hyperthyroidism that later progressed to Graves' ophthalmopathy.

This clonotype has a handful of counts. This chain uses TRBV6-5 with TRBJ2-3; D possibly matches TRBD1 or TRBD2 (6 bases each). This CDR3 contains 17 residues. CDR1 MNHEY and CDR2 SVGAGI come from the germline V gene. V lost 2 bases and J lost 0, with 15 bases in between. CDR3 DNA sequence: TGTGCCAGCAGTTACCGGAGGGGGGCTTCTAGCACAGATACGCAGTATTTT. As protein: CASSYRRGASSTDTQYF.

This clonotype has ten or more counts. The rearrangement links TRBV11-2 to TRBJ2-3, with D perhaps matching TRBD2 (6 bases). This CDR3 region has 15 residues. The germline V gene encodes CDR1 SGHAT and CDR2 FQNNGV. The V and J ends lost 6 bases and 0 bases respectively, with 13 bases between them. CDR3 amino acids: CASSSLARSTDTQYF. The CDR3 nucleotides read TGTGCCAGCAGTTCTCTAGCGCGGAGCACAGATACGCAGTATTTT.

The chain links TRBV9 to TRBJ2-5, with a possible D match to TRBD1 (6 bases). V lost 4 bases and J 4 bases, leaving 14 bases between the germline ends. The CDR3 is 14 amino acids. CDR1 is SGDLS and CDR2 is YYNGEE in the germline V gene. The CDR3 coding sequence is TGTGCCAGCAGCCAAACAGGGTCAAGAGAGACCCAGTACTTC. Residues: CASSQTGSRETQYF.

The sample holds a few counts of this clonotype. A clone one base away is much larger, so this may be a read error. DNA for the CDR3: TGTGCCAGCAGCCAACAGAGCTCTGGAAACACCATATATTTT. Its translation: CASSQQSSGNTIYF. This rearrangement joins TRBV7-9 to TRBJ1-3; D uncertain. Per germline, CDR1 SEHNR and CDR2 FQNEAQ (reference sequence). The CDR3 is made up of 14 amino acids. The V and J ends lost 5 bases and 0 bases respectively, with 8 bases between them.

This clonotype was counted a few times. V usage is TRBV30 and J usage is TRBJ2-7, with D unresolved. Per germline, CDR1 GTSNPN and CDR2 SVGIG (reference sequence). With 2 bases removed from V and 5 bases from J, the gap between germline ends came to 4 bases. This CDR3 contains 10 residues. This chain's CDR3 is CAWSSHEQYF. CDR3 DNA: TGTGCCTGGAGTTCCCACGAGCAGTACTTC.

About this clonotype itself: A much larger clone is a single base away; this may be a read error. This sequence joins TRBV11-1 and TRBJ1-1; D gene uncertain. The length of the CDR3 is 15 residues. The V gene lost 5 bases and the J gene lost 1 base, with 14 bases spanning the gap. Germline V gives CDR1 SGHAT, CDR2 FQDESV (reference sequence). CDR3 amino acids: CASSLQPGSNTEAFF. Written as DNA, the CDR3 is TGTGCCAGCAGCCTACAGCCGGGGTCGAACACTGAAGCTTTCTTT.

This chain links TRBV7-6 with TRBJ2-6; D possibly corresponds to TRBD1 (6 bases). The germline V gene encodes CDR1 SGHVS and CDR2 FNYEAQ. The CDR3 is made up of 18 amino acids. The V and J ends lost 5 bases and 0 bases respectively, with 17 bases between them. The CDR3 DNA is TGTGCCAGCAGCCCGGACAGTTATATCAGCTCTGGGGCCAACGTCCTGACTTTC. Encoded protein: CASSPDSYISSGANVLTF. Using reference TRBV7-6 and TRBJ2-6 for the parts outside the CDR3, the full variable domain is GAGVSQSPRYKVTKRGQDVALRCDPISGHVSLYWYRQALGQGPEFLTYFNYEAQQDKSGLPNDRFSAERPEGSISTLTIQRTEQRDSAMYRCASSPDSYISSGANVLTFGAGSRLTVL.

This clonotype was seen only a few times. The chain recombines TRBV7-9 with TRBJ1-2, with D possibly matching TRBD1 (6 bases). Trimming took off 5 bases at V and 5 bases at J, with 15 bases between the two ends. CDR1 is SEHNR, CDR2 FQNEAQ, per germline (reference sequence). The CDR3 length is 14 residues. CDR3 coding DNA: TGTGCCAGCAGCCCAGGGGACTCCCTATATGGCTACACCTTC. This codes for CASSPGDSLYGYTF. The variable domain in full, completed from reference TRBV7-9 and TRBJ1-2, reads DTGVSQNPRHKITKRGQNVTFRCDPISEHNRLYWYRQTLGQGPEFLTYFQNEAQLEKSRLLSDRFSAERPKGSFSTLEIQRTEQGDSAMYLCASSPGDSLYGYTFGSGTRLTVV.

This clonotype was found a few times. The CDR3 protein is CASSLLAGKDEQFF. CDR3 bases: TGTGCCAGCAGTTTATTAGCGGGGAAGGATGAGCAGTTCTTC. The chain links TRBV12-3 or TRBV12-4 to TRBJ2-1, with 8 bases lining up with TRBD2. After removal of 2 bases from V and 8 bases from J, the junction contained 5 bases not matched to a gene. The CDR3 spans 14 residues.

This clonotype was seen more than once but under ten times. The chain employs TRBV5-1 and TRBJ2-1; D gene ambiguous. V lost 5 bases, J lost 4 bases, and 13 bases lay in between. CDR1 is SGHRS, CDR2 YFSETQ, per germline. This CDR3 has 14 amino acids. CDR3 amino acids: CASSPDVGYNEQFF. The CDR3 DNA reads TGCGCCAGCAGTCCCGACGTAGGGTACAATGAGCAGTTCTTC.

The chain recombines TRBV15 with TRBJ1-1; TRBD1 is a possible D gene (5 bases). The CDR3 sequence is 15 residues long. V was trimmed by 0 bases and J by 6 bases, leaving 14 bases between them. Germline lookup yields CDR1 LNHNV and CDR2 YYDKDF (reference sequence). CDR3 sequence: CATSRDLGGPSEAFF. CDR3 coding DNA: TGTGCCACCAGCAGAGATTTGGGGGGACCCTCTGAAGCTTTCTTT.

This clonotype was seen repeatedly, ten times or more. The chain recombines TRBV7-3 with TRBJ2-3, with D possibly being TRBD1 or TRBD2 (5 bases each). Germline V gene data show CDR1 as SGHTA and CDR2 as FQGTGA. V was cut by 5 bases and J by 1 base, with 13 bases left in between. The CDR3 extends over 15 amino acids. The CDR3 sequence is CASSLSWDGTDTQYF. CDR3 nucleotides: TGTGCCAGCAGCCTATCGTGGGACGGCACAGATACGCAGTATTTT.

This clonotype has at least ten counts. The J gene is TRBJ2-1, the V gene TRBV5-1, with D possibly matching TRBD2 (5 bases). V lost 4 bases and J 3 bases, leaving 14 bases between the germline ends. This CDR3 has 15 amino acids. CDR1 and CDR2 from the germline V gene are SGHRS and YFSETQ. CDR3 bases: TGCGCCAGCAGCCAATCAGGACTTGACTACAATGAGCAGTTCTTC. Protein sequence: CASSQSGLDYNEQFF.

The J gene is TRBJ2-3, the V gene TRBV18; D remains ambiguous. The germline gives CDR1 KGHSH, CDR2 LQKENI. The CDR3 totals 15 residues. V lost 3 bases to trimming and J lost 1 base, with 11 bases between them. CDR3 in DNA: TGTGCCAGCTCACCGGTATTGATGGGCACAGATACGCAGTATTTT. This gives the protein CASSPVLMGTDTQYF.